The rows below give T cell receptor beta chains drawn from one sample of a study of control samples from healthy donors and cancer patients. TCRdb keeps only in-frame clones here, not all; method: immunoSEQ multiplex PCR. The sample has some 120,000 clones, about 95% seen once. The sequencing input was blood. These receptors were obtained from a man between 25 and 39 years old in good health. Each CDR3 is given with its conserved first and last residue. The order of the fields is clone size, V gene, J gene, D gene, CDR3 protein, CDR3 DNA. The D gene is left open where the match is weak. Not all rows give a size; the values are once, few, many and, for expanded clones, a class.

-	TRBV5-1	TRBJ1-1	TRBD1	CASSLGTGTPTEAFF	TGCGCCAGCAGCTTGGGGACAGGGACACCTACTGAAGCTTTCTTT
-	TRBV25-1	TRBJ2-3	-	CASSEYGGPGDTQYF	TGTGCCAGCAGTGAATATGGGGGGCCGGGAGATACGCAGTATTTT
-	TRBV7-2	TRBJ1-1	-	CASSTSGDRGTEAFF	TGTGCCAGCAGCACCTCCGGGGACCGGGGAACTGAAGCTTTCTTT
-	TRBV5-5	TRBJ2-7	-	CASSLVSGEYEQYF	TGTGCCAGCAGCTTGGTGTCAGGCGAATACGAGCAGTACTTC
-	TRBV27	TRBJ2-7	-	CASSLRQEGGEQYF	TGTGCCAGCAGTTTGAGACAGGAGGGTGGCGAGCAGTACTTC
-	TRBV6-4	TRBJ1-2	-	CASSEGGYTF	TGTGCCAGCAGTGAAGGGGGCTACACCTTC
medium-sized	TRBV6-5	TRBJ2-3	-	CASMRASETDTQYF	TGTGCCAGCATGAGGGCTAGCGAGACAGATACGCAGTATTTT
-	TRBV28	TRBJ1-3	-	CASSRGQAGNTIYF	TGTGCCAGCAGTCGGGGACAAGCGGGAAACACCATATATTTT
-	TRBV10-3	TRBJ2-2	-	CAISQNLDTGELFF	TGTGCCATCAGTCAGAATTTGGACACCGGGGAGCTGTTTTTT
-	TRBV19	TRBJ1-1	TRBD1	CASSIQGVGTEAFF	TGTGCCAGTAGCATCCAGGGGGTCGGCACTGAAGCTTTCTTT
-	TRBV4-1	TRBJ1-5	TRBD1	CVSSRYTTDRAGQPQHF	TGCGTCAGCAGCCGATACACCACGGACAGGGCCGGTCAGCCCCAGCATTTT
-	TRBV7-2	TRBJ1-2	TRBD1	CASSITGGPWDGYTF	TGTGCCAGCAGTATAACAGGGGGCCCATGGGATGGCTACACCTTC
-	TRBV7-6	TRBJ1-4	-	CASSPLVGANEKLFF	TGTGCCAGCAGCCCGCTAGTCGGAGCTAATGAAAAACTGTTTTTT
-	TRBV6-6	TRBJ1-6	-	CASSYFPDSPLHF	TGTGCCAGCAGTTACTTTCCGGATTCACCCCTCCACTTT
-	TRBV4-3	TRBJ1-6	TRBD1	CASRPGQESSPLHF	TGCGCCAGCCGTCCGGGACAGGAATCTTCACCCCTCCACTTT
-	TRBV29-1	TRBJ1-3	-	CSATGPSGNTIYF	TGCAGTGCGACAGGACCTTCTGGAAACACCATATATTTT
-	TRBV9	TRBJ1-1	-	CASSALNTEAFF	TGTGCCAGCAGCGCCTTGAACACTGAAGCTTTCTTT
once	TRBV7-9	TRBJ1-3	-	CASSPDPSGNTIYF	TGTGCCAGCAGCCCAGACCCCTCTGGAAACACCATATATTTT
-	TRBV27	TRBJ2-1	-	CASSPTGWEQFF	TGTGCCAGCAGTCCTACAGGGTGGGAGCAGTTCTTC
-	TRBV5-1	TRBJ2-1	TRBD2	CASSLGAGGAYNEQFF	TGCGCCAGCAGCTTGGGGGCGGGGGGGGCCTACAATGAGCAGTTCTTC
-	TRBV7-9	TRBJ1-6	-	CASSLVERGNSPLHF	TGTGCCAGCAGCTTAGTAGAACGGGGAAATTCACCCCTCCACTTT
-	TRBV6-6	TRBJ1-5	-	CASSSGNSNQPQHF	TGTGCCAGCAGTTCCGGAAATAGCAATCAGCCCCAGCATTTT